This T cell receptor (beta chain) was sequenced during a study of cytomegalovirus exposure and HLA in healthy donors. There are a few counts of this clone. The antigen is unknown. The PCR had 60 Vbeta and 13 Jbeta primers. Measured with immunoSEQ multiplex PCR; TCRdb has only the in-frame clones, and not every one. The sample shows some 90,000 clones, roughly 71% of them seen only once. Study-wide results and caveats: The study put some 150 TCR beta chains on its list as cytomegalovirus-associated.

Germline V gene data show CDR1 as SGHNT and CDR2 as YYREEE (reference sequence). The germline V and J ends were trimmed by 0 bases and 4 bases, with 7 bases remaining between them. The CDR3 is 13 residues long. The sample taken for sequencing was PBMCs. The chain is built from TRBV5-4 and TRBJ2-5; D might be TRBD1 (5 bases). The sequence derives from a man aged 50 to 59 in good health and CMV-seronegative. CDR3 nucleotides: TGTGCCAGCAGCTTGGGGGGCGCAGAGACCCAGTACTTC. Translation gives CASSLGGAETQYF.